This T cell receptor beta chain was obtained from a study of T cell responses to AZD1222 COVID-19 vaccine. Profiling relied on immunoSEQ multiplex PCR, and the TCRdb table lists in-frame clones only, not all of them. The sample contains 65,000 to 95,000 clones, roughly nine tenths of which appear only once. CDR3 size: 16 residues. Germline V gene data show CDR1 as ENHRY and CDR2 as SYGVKD. J gave up 8 bases and V 10 bases, and 21 bases lay outside the gene matches. The sample in question was peripheral blood, obtained on day 0 of MenACWY control vaccination. The J gene is TRBJ1-2, the V gene TRBV10-3, with 8 bases identical to TRBD1. The TCR originated in an adult in good health. CDR3 nucleotides: TGTGCCACCGCGGGACAGGCCGAACTACCTATCGAGGGCTACACCTTC. As protein: CATAGQAELPIEGYTF.